These 8 T cell receptor beta chains were all obtained from the same sample, sequenced in a study of cytomegalovirus exposure and HLA in healthy donors. The PCR was carried out with 60 Vbeta primers and 13 Jbeta primers. Libraries were prepared by immunoSEQ multiplex PCR; TCRdb keeps only in-frame clonotypes and omits some of them. The sample lists about 190,000 clones; roughly four fifths were seen once. Sample: PBMCs. These receptors were obtained from a woman aged 25 to 39 in good health and CMV-seropositive.

The rearrangement links TRBV7-9 to TRBJ1-2; TRBD1 matches at 7 bases. This CDR3 comprises 14 residues. Germline CDR1 reads SEHNR; CDR2 reads FQNEAQ (reference sequence). V trimming: 5 bases; J trimming: 8 bases; junction bases outside the gene matches: 11. CDR3 protein: CASSPEGAKQGYTF. CDR3 DNA: TGTGCCAGCAGCCCAGAGGGGGCGAAGCAGGGCTACACCTTC.

This chain connects TRBV10-3 to TRBJ2-3; 8 bases align to TRBD1. J gave up 6 bases and V 4 bases, and 0 bases lay outside the gene matches. This CDR3 comprises 12 residues. CDR1 is ENHRY and CDR2 is SYGVKD in the germline V gene. The CDR3 DNA sequence: TGTGCCATCAGTGGGACAGGGGATACGCAGTATTTT. It translates to CAISGTGDTQYF.

This chain's CDR3 is CASRARYEQYF. CDR3 DNA: TGTGCCAGCCGAGCCCGCTACGAGCAGTACTTC. V is TRBV28 and J is TRBJ2-7; D remains ambiguous. V dropped 8 bases and J dropped 3 bases, with 8 bases sitting between them. Germline values: CDR1 MDHEN, CDR2 SYDVKM. This CDR3 comprises 11 residues.

This clone has more than one count but fewer than ten. V gene TRBV7-9 combines with J gene TRBJ2-7, with 8 bases lining up with TRBD2. This CDR3 spans 14 amino acids. The J segment lost 4 bases and the V segment lost 3 bases, leaving 5 bases of the junction unmatched. CDR1 and CDR2 from the germline V gene are SEHNR and FQNEAQ (reference sequence). The CDR3 region is CASSFSGIRYEQYF. As DNA, the CDR3 is TGTGCCAGCAGCTTTAGCGGGATTCGGTACGAGCAGTACTTC.

The V and J genes are TRBV5-6 and TRBJ2-3, with TRBD2 identical over 9 bases. V shed 0 bases, J shed 4 bases, and the junction held 6 bases outside the gene matches. Germline values: CDR1 SGHDT, CDR2 YYEEEE. The CDR3 loop spans 16 amino acids. CDR3 protein: CASSLVAGLAADTQYF. DNA for the CDR3: TGTGCCAGCAGCTTGGTAGCGGGACTAGCAGCAGATACGCAGTATTTT.

This clone was seen more than once but under ten times. The rearrangement uses TRBV28 and TRBJ2-2; 8 nucleotides line up with TRBD2. Germline V gene data show CDR1 as MDHEN and CDR2 as SYDVKM. CDR3 length: 16 amino acids. V lost 2 bases and J lost 3; bases outside the gene matches: 5. The CDR3 DNA reads as TGTGCCAGCAGTTTAGAGTTAGCGGGATACACCGGGGAGCTGTTTTTT. Translated: CASSLELAGYTGELFF.

The chain is built from TRBV19 and TRBJ1-1; 9 bases align to TRBD1. The CDR3 consists of 15 residues. The ends lost 6 bases at V and 3 bases at J; junction bases unmatched: 8. Germline CDR1 and CDR2: LNHDA and SQIVND (reference sequence). CDR3: CASRLGRTGDTEAFF. The CDR3 coding sequence is TGTGCCAGTAGACTTGGTCGGACAGGGGACACTGAAGCTTTCTTT.

The CDR3: CASSPGTGDGYTF. CDR3 DNA: TGTGCCAGCAGCCCCGGGACAGGGGATGGCTACACCTTC. V and J are TRBV5-4 and TRBJ1-2, with 10 positions matching TRBD1. The germline V gene encodes CDR1 SGHNT and CDR2 YYREEE (reference sequence). The CDR3 covers 13 residues. The J segment lost 6 bases and the V segment lost 4 bases, leaving 3 bases of the junction unmatched.